In this sample, the clone carrying this T cell receptor beta chain turned up many times. The ends lost 4 bases at V and 4 bases at J; junction bases unmatched: 7. Germline values: CDR1 SGHKS, CDR2 YYEKEE (reference sequence). This CDR3 is built from 14 residues. This entry comes from a study of early T cells in non-severe SARS-CoV-2 infection. Study as a whole: The authors sequenced bulk RNA from unsorted whole blood, leaving chains unpaired.

Individual cDNA molecules were tagged with unique molecular identifiers. Each CDR3 protein is one row after TCRdb ran MiXCR on the 5' RACE reads. Seen here are about 67,000 distinct CDR3 sequences, around a tenth observed once, and the top ten hold 3% to 4.5%. The sequence was obtained from an adult who was a healthcare worker with PCR-confirmed SARS-CoV-2 infection or an uninfected control (not recorded which). The J gene is TRBJ1-2, the V gene TRBV5-5, with 7 bases identical to TRBD1. Sequenced input: whole blood. The CDR3 nucleotides read TGTGCCAGCAGCCCGGGACAGAGCTTCTATGGCTACACCTTC. This gives the protein CASSPGQSFYGYTF.